Below, 19 T cell receptor beta chains from the same sample are listed, as sequenced in a study of shared clonotypes between healthy human individuals. TCRdb's copy holds only in-frame clones and misses some; the assay was immunoSEQ multiplex PCR. There are around 700,000 clones in the sample; approximately 79% occur only once, and approximately 1.7% lies in the top ten. The material sequenced was memory CD4+ T cells sorted from blood. The subset here: CD45RA-negative fraction. The receptors shown here come from a woman aged 25 to 39 in good health.

J is TRBJ2-3 and V is TRBV9, with 7 bases matching TRBD2. The CDR3 length is 12 residues. The germline gives CDR1 SGDLS, CDR2 YYNGEE. V lost 8 bases, J lost 4 bases, and 4 bases stayed unmatched. The CDR3: CASSGRADTQYF. The CDR3, as DNA: TGTGCCAGTTCGGGGAGGGCAGATACGCAGTATTTT.

The rearrangement links TRBV30 to TRBJ1-4; the D is unclear. The CDR3 spans 12 residues. V was shortened by 2 bases and J by 7 bases, with 8 bases between the two germline ends. The germline V gene has CDR1 GTSNPN and CDR2 SVGIG (reference sequence). CDR3 nucleotides: TGTGCCTGGAGTCCCAGACCTGAAAAACTGTTTTTT. It specifies CAWSPRPEKLFF.

This clone showed up just once. The chain has TRBV11-2 and TRBJ2-7, with TRBD2 matching over 7 bases. V lost 1 base, J lost 0 bases, and 15 bases stayed unmatched. The CDR3 is made up of 19 amino acids. Germline V gene lookup returns CDR1 SGHAT and CDR2 FQNNGV. In nucleotides, the CDR3 is TGTGCCAGCAGCTTAGGATTAGCGGGTTTCGCGGGCATCTCCTACGAGCAGTACTTC. Protein product: CASSLGLAGFAGISYEQYF.

The rearrangement uses TRBV5-1 and TRBJ1-1, with TRBD1 as a possible D gene (5 bases). This CDR3 has 14 residues. CDR1 SGHRS and CDR2 YFSETQ come from the germline V gene. Trimming pared 3 bases from V and 0 bases from J, leaving 9 bases between. This CDR3 reads CASSWGELNTEAFF. The CDR3 bases are TGCGCCAGCAGCTGGGGCGAGCTGAACACTGAAGCTTTCTTT.

The rearrangement joins TRBV19 to TRBJ1-4; D is ambiguous. Per germline, CDR1 LNHDA and CDR2 SQIVND (reference sequence). V dropped 5 bases and J dropped 4 bases, with 14 bases sitting between them. The CDR3 is made up of 15 amino acids. CDR3 region: CASSSPRSSNEKLFF. DNA of the CDR3: TGTGCCAGTAGTTCCCCGAGGTCAAGTAATGAAAAACTGTTTTTT.

Notes on this clone: Relative to the germline gene, one junction end is altered; a read error may explain this. The DNA for the CDR3 is TGTGCCAGCAGTTTACAAACGGGACTAGCGGGAGGGCGGAACTTC. It is translated as CASSLQTGLAGGRNF. The rearrangement joins TRBV28 to TRBJ2-7; 16 bases are a match to TRBD2. The germline V gene encodes CDR1 MDHEN and CDR2 SYDVKM. The CDR3 extends over 15 amino acids.

The genes are TRBV5-6 and TRBJ2-2, with D possibly being TRBD1 (6 bases). The CDR3 is made up of 13 amino acids. Trimming removed 7 bases at V and 4 bases at J, with 11 bases between. CDR1 and CDR2 from the germline V gene are SGHDT and YYEEEE. CDR3 nucleotide sequence: TGTGCCAGCGCCCAGGGGTTCACCGGGGAGCTGTTTTTT. Translation: CASAQGFTGELFF.

The chain is built from TRBV2 and TRBJ2-5; D is perhaps TRBD1 (5 bases). V was trimmed by 11 bases and J by 4 bases, leaving 17 bases between them. The CDR3 sequence is 13 residues long. Germline V CDR1 and CDR2: SNHLY, FYNNEI. The CDR3 protein is CAGAGVLGETQYF. DNA for the CDR3: TGTGCCGGGGCAGGAGTCTTGGGAGAGACCCAGTACTTC. Drawing the rest from reference TRBV2 and TRBJ2-5, the complete variable domain is EPEVTQTPSHQVTQMGQEVILRCVPISNHLYFYWYRQILGQKVEFLVSFYNNEISEKSEIFDDQFSVERPDGSNFTLKIRSTKLEDSAMYFCAGAGVLGETQYFGPGTRLLVL.

This chain joins TRBV5-5 and TRBJ1-5; 7 bases are shared with TRBD1. Germline V CDR1 and CDR2: SGHKS, YYEKEE (reference sequence). With V trimmed by 2 bases and J by 4 bases, 6 bases remained unmatched. This CDR3 has 15 amino acids. The DNA of the CDR3 is TGTGCCAGCAGCTTCACGGGACAGCTGAATCAGCCCCAGCATTTT. Amino acid sequence: CASSFTGQLNQPQHF.

The CDR3 spells CSVRGQGLGRTDTQYF. The CDR3 DNA reads as TGCAGCGTACGAGGACAGGGGCTGGGAAGGACAGATACGCAGTATTTT. The chain carries TRBV29-1 and TRBJ2-3; 9 nucleotides agree with TRBD1. V shed 6 bases, J shed 3 bases, and the junction held 13 bases outside the gene matches. Germline CDR1 is SQVTM and CDR2 is ANQGSEA. The CDR3 covers 16 residues.

This clone showed up many times. V usage is TRBV25-1 and J usage is TRBJ2-1; TRBD2 aligns across 9 bases. The CDR3 is 18 amino acids. Looked up from germline, CDR1 is MGHDK and CDR2 is SYGVNS. V dropped 6 bases and J dropped 4; count of bases not matched to a gene: 16. CDR3 DNA: TGTGCCAGCAGCCACACCCCGGGCCCTAGCGGGGCTTACAATGAGCAGTTCTTC. This sequence encodes CASSHTPGPSGAYNEQFF.

This clone has just one count. The chain carries TRBV5-1 and TRBJ2-3; D is uncertain. Trimming pared 1 base from V and 0 bases from J, leaving 9 bases between. CDR1 is SGHRS, CDR2 YFSETQ, per germline. The CDR3 totals 15 residues. CDR3 region: CASSLIPDSTDTQYF. CDR3 DNA sequence: TGCGCCAGCAGCTTGATTCCAGACAGCACAGATACGCAGTATTTT.

This clone has just one count. The V call is TRBV6-1, the J call TRBJ2-7, with TRBD1 as a possible D gene (6 bases). V was clipped by 2 bases and J by 5 bases, with 16 bases between them. This CDR3 spans 15 amino acids. CDR1 is MNHNS, CDR2 SASEGT, per germline. CDR3 region: CASSELTGGSHEQYF. CDR3 bases: TGTGCCAGCAGTGAACTGACAGGCGGGTCCCACGAGCAGTACTTC.

This chain joins TRBV7-2 and TRBJ2-5; D unresolved. V gave up 4 bases and J gave up 1 base, with 7 bases separating them. This CDR3 spans 13 amino acids. Germline loops: CDR1 SGHTA, CDR2 FQGNSA. The CDR3 DNA reads as TGTGCCAGCAGCTCATATTTCCAAGAGACCCAGTACTTC. Amino acid sequence: CASSSYFQETQYF. Supplemented by reference TRBV7-2 and TRBJ2-5, the full variable domain reads GAGVSQSPSNKVTEKGKDVELRCDPISGHTALYWYRQSLGQGLEFLIYFQGNSAPDKSGLPSDRFSAERTGGSVSTLTIQRTQQEDSAVYLCASSSYFQETQYFGPGTRLLVL.

A few counts support this clone. The chain couples TRBV2 to TRBJ2-7; 9 bases line up with TRBD1. Trimming took 5 bases from V and 5 from J; bases not matched to a gene: 10. The germline V gene has CDR1 SNHLY and CDR2 FYNNEI. The CDR3 is 15 amino acids. The CDR3 region has the DNA TGTGCCAGCAGTTATTACAGGGGGCCCCTCGACGAGCAGTACTTC. Protein product: CASSYYRGPLDEQYF.

The chain couples TRBV19 to TRBJ2-3; the match to TRBD2 covers 7 bases. The CDR3 contains 15 residues. Trimming at V came to 10 bases and at J to 2 bases, leaving 12 bases not matched to a gene. The germline V gene encodes CDR1 LNHDA and CDR2 SQIVND (reference sequence). The CDR3: CAIGIRGVHTDTQYF. The CDR3 nucleotides read TGTGCCATCGGAATTCGGGGGGTACACACAGATACGCAGTATTTT.

J is TRBJ1-2 and V is TRBV29-1; TRBD1 might be the D (6 bases). Germline V gene sequence: CDR1 SQVTM, CDR2 ANQGSEA. The CDR3 is made up of 15 amino acids. V gave up 1 base and J gave up 4 bases, with 16 bases separating them. In nucleotides, the CDR3 is TGCAGCGTTGAAGGACAAGGGCCCAGGGGCTATGGCTACACCTTC. Residues: CSVEGQGPRGYGYTF.

This sequence joins TRBV11-2 and TRBJ2-1; D uncertain. The V and J ends lost 0 bases and 10 bases respectively, with 7 bases between them. The length of the CDR3 is 12 residues. From germline, CDR1 is SGHAT and CDR2 FQNNGV. The CDR3 loop reads CASSLEIREQFF. Written as DNA, the CDR3 is TGTGCCAGCAGCTTAGAGATCAGGGAGCAGTTCTTC. Full variable domain (missing parts from reference TRBV11-2 and TRBJ2-1): EAGVAQSPRYKIIEKRQSVAFWCNPISGHATLYWYQQILGQGPKLLIQFQNNGVVDDSQLPKDRFSAERLKGVDSTLKIQPAKLEDSAVYLCASSLEIREQFFGPGTRLTVL.

The V and J genes are TRBV7-2 and TRBJ2-7, with 8 bases that match TRBD1. V lost 1 base and J lost 3; bases outside the gene matches: 2. The CDR3 loop spans 14 amino acids. Germline V gives CDR1 SGHTA, CDR2 FQGNSA. CDR3 coding DNA: TGTGCCAGCAGCTTAGACGACAGGGGCTACGAGCAGTACTTC. Translation gives CASSLDDRGYEQYF.